This is a list of T cell receptor beta chains from one sample in a study of blood T cell repertoires in COVID-19. TCRdb's copy holds only in-frame clones and misses some; the assay was immunoSEQ multiplex PCR. This table holds roughly 250,000 clones, about 81% found once. The sample was peripheral blood. All receptors derive from a woman aged 60-75 years with active or convalescent COVID-19. Both conserved end residues are part of each CDR3. D genes are given only for firm matches. The size of a clone is reported for some rows only, either as once, few or many, or as a class for expanded clones.

v_call: TRBV3-1/TRBV3-2
d_call: TRBD1
j_call: TRBJ1-1
clone_size: NA
cdr3_aa: CASSQLGTGDGTEAFF
cdr3_nt: TGTGCCAGCAGCCAGCTAGGGACAGGGGATGGCACTGAAGCTTTCTTT

v_call: TRBV5-1
d_call: NA
j_call: TRBJ1-1
clone_size: many
cdr3_aa: CASSLQGDTEAFF
cdr3_nt: TGCGCCAGCAGCTTACAGGGTGATACTGAAGCTTTCTTT

v_call: TRBV7-9
d_call: NA
j_call: TRBJ1-1
clone_size: NA
cdr3_aa: CASSPDRSTEAFF
cdr3_nt: TGTGCCAGCAGCCCCGACAGGTCCACTGAAGCTTTCTTT

v_call: TRBV30
d_call: NA
j_call: TRBJ2-7
clone_size: NA
cdr3_aa: CAWTGGGARRYF
cdr3_nt: TGTGCCTGGACCGGAGGGGGGGCCCGACGGTACTTC

v_call: TRBV7-9
d_call: NA
j_call: TRBJ1-2
clone_size: NA
cdr3_aa: CASSLTREIYGYTF
cdr3_nt: TGTGCCAGCAGCTTAACCAGGGAAATTTACGGCTACACCTTC

v_call: TRBV2
d_call: TRBD1
j_call: TRBJ2-2
clone_size: NA
cdr3_aa: CASSVFGRGSTGELFF
cdr3_nt: TGTGCCAGCAGTGTATTCGGCAGGGGGAGCACCGGGGAGCTGTTTTTT

v_call: TRBV5-1
d_call: NA
j_call: TRBJ1-6
clone_size: NA
cdr3_aa: CASSLLGPGGSPLHF
cdr3_nt: TGCGCCAGCAGCTTGCTGGGCCCCGGGGGTTCACCCCTCCACTTT

v_call: TRBV19
d_call: TRBD2
j_call: TRBJ2-3
clone_size: NA
cdr3_aa: CASSTGTSFTDTQYF
cdr3_nt: TGTGCCAGTAGTACCGGGACTAGCTTCACAGATACGCAGTATTTT

v_call: TRBV4-2
d_call: NA
j_call: TRBJ1-4
clone_size: NA
cdr3_aa: CASSPTVGNEKLFF
cdr3_nt: TGTGCCAGCAGCCCGACAGTGGGGAATGAAAAACTGTTTTTT

v_call: TRBV6-5
d_call: NA
j_call: TRBJ2-5
clone_size: NA
cdr3_aa: CASSYSGRNNRETQYF
cdr3_nt: TGTGCCAGCAGTTACTCGGGCAGGAACAACCGGGAGACCCAGTACTTC

v_call: TRBV6-6
d_call: NA
j_call: TRBJ2-3
clone_size: NA
cdr3_aa: CASSLHGEGADTQYF
cdr3_nt: TGTGCCAGCAGCCTTCATGGGGAGGGGGCAGATACGCAGTATTTT

v_call: TRBV2
d_call: TRBD1
j_call: TRBJ2-7
clone_size: NA
cdr3_aa: CASSNGQGPYEQYF
cdr3_nt: TGTGCCAGCAGCAACGGACAGGGTCCCTACGAGCAGTACTTC

v_call: TRBV2
d_call: TRBD1
j_call: TRBJ1-2
clone_size: NA
cdr3_aa: CASTTTGGWNYGYTF
cdr3_nt: TGTGCCAGCACAACGACAGGGGGCTGGAACTATGGCTACACCTTC

v_call: TRBV14
d_call: TRBD1
j_call: TRBJ1-1
clone_size: NA
cdr3_aa: CASSRMGQGDTEAFF
cdr3_nt: TGTGCCAGCAGCCGTATGGGACAGGGAGATACTGAAGCTTTCTTT

v_call: TRBV4-1
d_call: TRBD2
j_call: TRBJ2-4
clone_size: many
cdr3_aa: CASSHELAGGLLAKNIQYF
cdr3_nt: TGCGCCAGCAGCCATGAACTAGCGGGGGGCCTATTAGCCAAAAACATTCAGTACTTC

v_call: TRBV9
d_call: TRBD1
j_call: TRBJ1-2
clone_size: few
cdr3_aa: CASSVASQGGYYGYTF
cdr3_nt: TGTGCCAGCAGCGTAGCGTCACAGGGGGGATACTATGGCTACACCTTC

v_call: TRBV5-1
d_call: NA
j_call: TRBJ1-2
clone_size: NA
cdr3_aa: CASSPTGGEYGYTF
cdr3_nt: TGCGCCAGCAGCCCGACGGGGGGCGAGTATGGCTACACCTTC

v_call: TRBV4-3
d_call: NA
j_call: TRBJ1-2
clone_size: NA
cdr3_aa: CASSQDRGIGYGYTF
cdr3_nt: TGCGCCAGCAGCCAAGATCGAGGGATTGGCTATGGCTACACCTTC

v_call: TRBV7-9
d_call: NA
j_call: TRBJ2-5
clone_size: NA
cdr3_aa: CASSLDTGQETQYF
cdr3_nt: TGTGCCAGCAGCTTAGACACAGGACAAGAGACCCAGTACTTC

v_call: TRBV2
d_call: NA
j_call: TRBJ1-2
clone_size: NA
cdr3_aa: CASNREHYGYTF
cdr3_nt: TGTGCCAGCAACCGGGAGCATTATGGCTACACCTTC

v_call: TRBV2
d_call: NA
j_call: TRBJ1-1
clone_size: few
cdr3_aa: CASIAGGGPEAFF
cdr3_nt: TGTGCCAGCATCGCTGGGGGGGGGCCTGAAGCTTTCTTT

v_call: TRBV12-3/TRBV12-4
d_call: TRBD1
j_call: TRBJ2-3
clone_size: few
cdr3_aa: CASSLAVDRGQYF
cdr3_nt: TGTGCCAGCAGTTTAGCTGTCGACAGGGGGCAGTATTTT

v_call: TRBV7-3
d_call: NA
j_call: TRBJ2-5
clone_size: NA
cdr3_aa: CASSLAREETQYF
cdr3_nt: TGTGCCAGCAGCTTGGCCAGGGAAGAGACCCAGTACTTC

v_call: TRBV6-1
d_call: TRBD1
j_call: TRBJ1-6
clone_size: NA
cdr3_aa: CASSERTGDSYNSPLHF
cdr3_nt: TGTGCCAGCAGTGAGAGGACAGGGGACTCCTATAATTCACCCCTCCACTTT

v_call: TRBV4-1
d_call: TRBD1
j_call: TRBJ2-3
clone_size: NA
cdr3_aa: CASSQLTGASTDTQYF
cdr3_nt: TGCGCCAGCAGCCAATTGACAGGGGCAAGCACAGATACGCAGTATTTT

v_call: TRBV18
d_call: NA
j_call: TRBJ1-1
clone_size: few
cdr3_aa: CASSQTEGRGTMGAFF
cdr3_nt: TGTGCCAGCTCACAGACCGAGGGGAGGGGAACCATGGGGGCTTTCTTT

v_call: TRBV19
d_call: TRBD1
j_call: TRBJ1-1
clone_size: NA
cdr3_aa: CASSLTGVQLMNTEAFF
cdr3_nt: TGTGCCAGCTCTCTGACAGGGGTCCAACTCATGAACACTGAAGCTTTCTTT

v_call: TRBV30
d_call: TRBD1
j_call: TRBJ1-4
clone_size: NA
cdr3_aa: CAWSVNGQGGEKLFF
cdr3_nt: TGTGCCTGGAGTGTAAATGGACAGGGAGGTGAAAAACTGTTTTTT

v_call: TRBV10-3
d_call: NA
j_call: TRBJ2-1
clone_size: NA
cdr3_aa: CAISDPGSPEQFF
cdr3_nt: TGTGCCATCAGTGACCCAGGATCTCCGGAGCAGTTCTTC

v_call: TRBV6-1
d_call: NA
j_call: TRBJ2-7
clone_size: NA
cdr3_aa: CASSGPGHPSSYEQYF
cdr3_nt: TGTGCCAGCAGTGGGCCGGGACACCCGAGCTCCTACGAGCAGTACTTC